The T cell receptor (beta chain) under discussion was sequenced for a study of blood T cell repertoires in COVID-19. Turning to the study itself: Sample material is recorded as cDNA or gDNA derived from T cells, B-cell-depleted T cells, or PBMCs.

The table lists this clone with a count of one. TCRdb keeps only in-frame clones here, not all; method: immunoSEQ multiplex PCR. Among more than 150,000 clones listed, roughly 84% were seen once. The V end was cut by 3 bases, the J end by 4 bases, with 6 bases between. CDR3 length: 12 amino acids. V usage is TRBV12-3 or TRBV12-4 and J usage is TRBJ1-2; D is ambiguous. Sequencing was done on a sample of PBMCs or T cells enriched from blood (not recorded which). The TCR sequence derives from a woman between 50 and 59 years old who had recovered from COVID-19. Here the CDR3 DNA reads TGTGCCAGCAGTTTCCAGATCTATGGCTACACCTTC. It yields the protein CASSFQIYGYTF.